This T cell receptor beta chain was observed in a study of T cell repertoires in cytomegalovirus infection (dated 2019 in TCRdb). Background on the whole study: The peptide stimulations were aimed at well-studied HLA-B-restricted epitopes as well as recently identified HLA-C-restricted CMV epitopes, whose presentation resists viral immunomodulation. Donor HLA type was relevant to the analysis, because carriage of CMV infection together with the matching HLA type was indicated by public TCR beta signatures. General findings and caveats noted by the study authors: In the ex vivo response, HLA-C-restricted CMV-specific TCR beta clonotypes were dominant, and in two of eight donors the single most frequent clonotype came from this HLA-C-restricted group. In both this cohort and an independent roughly 400-donor cohort, the cumulative frequency of public TCR beta family members distinguished carriers of CMV infection plus the relevant HLA type.

Sequencing instrument: Illumina HiSeq 1500. TCRdb reanalyzed the raw reads on its own, using fastp at Q25 for trimming and MiXCR for clone calling, and kept in-frame beta chains. Each CDR3 protein gets just one entry, which takes the most common genes and DNA from the rows behind it. This sample lists about 180,000 distinct CDR3 sequences; about 20% were detected once. The top ten constitute 25% of the sample. The V and J ends are trimmed by 5 bases and 0 bases, leaving 24 bases between them. CDR1 and CDR2 are drawn from the germline V gene: MNHNS, SASEGT. Including cysteine and phenylalanine, the CDR3 has 19 amino acids. Just the 57-base CDR3 DNA is kept, in frame starting at base 1. There are a few counts of this clonotype. Its antigen is currently not known. Per-nucleotide qualities are absent, and no much larger clonotype sits a single base away. What the treatment or condition label conveys for this sample: in vitro stimulation with specific CMV peptide epitopes to enrich CMV-specific T cells.

The rearranged segments are TRBV6-1 and TRBJ2-3; the D gene cannot be resolved reliably. The clonotype originates from a human donor in good health (CMV status not recorded). Some clones in this sample may be carry-over from other donors' samples. Sequences were derived from CD8+ T cells from cultured PBMCs, sampled from culture after CMV antigen stimulation. The CDR3 loop reads CASSLFSSAYASSTDTQYF. The nucleotide sequence reads TGTGCCAGCAGTCTTTTCTCTTCGGCTTATGCCTCTAGCACAGATACGCAGTATTTT.